The clone carrying this TCR beta chain was detected many times. The target antigen is unknown. Germline and junction disagree at one end, which may indicate a read error. This sample is part of a study of T cells in Graves' hyperthyroidism and ophthalmopathy. Overall study results and limits: Prediction of ophthalmopathy progression came a median roughly 6.4 months pre-onset. Also found in blood were most expanded thyroid clonotypes above 0.001.

The length of the CDR3 is 14 residues. The germline V gene encodes CDR1 SSHAT and CDR2 FNYEAQ (reference sequence). RNA transcripts provided the source from which TCR beta CDR3 regions were amplified. HTBI primers were used for first-round RT-PCR of the TCR CDR3. One entry per CDR3 protein results from TCRdb running MiXCR on the multiplex PCR reads. The sample consists of approximately 200,000 distinct CDR3 sequences, 15% to 20% of them appearing once. When ophthalmopathy did not progress within 18 months, Graves' hyperthyroidism was considered stable. With a duration under 2 months, the hyperthyroidism was newly diagnosed in patients aged 18 to 65.

The rearrangement joins TRBV7-7 to TRBJ2-3; tentative D call: TRBD2 (6 bases). This receptor was identified in a man aged 40-50 years with Graves' hyperthyroidism. Sequenced material: blood. CDR3 protein: CASSLRGGTDTQYF. Written as DNA, the CDR3 is TGTGCTAGCAGCTTGAGAGGAGGGACAGATACGCAGTATTTT.